This T cell receptor beta chain came from a study of shared clonotypes between healthy human individuals. On this clone itself: Its matching antigen is unknown. This likely came from a read error, as a far larger clone is one base away.

Unsorted PBMC samples were amplified in replicate PCRs containing roughly 290 ng DNA, some 30,000 T cell genomes. Here immunoSEQ multiplex PCR was the method, and the copy in TCRdb shows in-frame clones only, minus some. Here the sample spans about 520,000 clones, roughly 80% being singletons. Findings of the study overall: Investigators collected only blood, and repertoires in tissues likely differ. Clonotype sharing among donors was thought likely to change with sequencing depth.

CDR3 length: 15 amino acids. CDR1 and CDR2 (germline): SGHRS, YFSETQ. With unsorted samples, genomic DNA was obtained from some 100 million PBMCs. V and J are TRBV5-1 and TRBJ2-3; D is perhaps TRBD2 (6 bases). The sample consisted of PBMCs. The TCR comes from a middle-aged woman in good health. Some clones in this sample may be carry-over from other donors' samples. The CDR3 DNA reads as TGCGCCAGCAGCTTGGTTGCGGGGAACACAGGTACGCAGTATTTT. Residues: CASSLVAGNTGTQYF.